This TCR beta chain was captured by sequencing in a study of human T cells and chemical hapten exposure (dated by TCRdb to the early 2020s). For the wider study: For sensitization, 2% DPC in acetone was applied to an approximately 2 cm by approximately 2 cm area of upper inner arm skin. The study tracked peripheral blood TCR repertoire changes in vivo during primary and secondary sensitization to the hapten diphenylcyclopropenone (DPC) in alopecia patients. Blood was sampled from patients pre-sensitization (week 0) and at 2, 6 and about 24 weeks after DPC sensitization. Weekly therapeutic DPC doses were additionally applied to the scalp of patients throughout the roughly 24-week study period. Patch testing was done on the upper back using Finn chambers containing 0.01% DPC, and results were scored after 6 days according to International Contact Dermatitis Research Group standards. About 30 alopecia patients provided blood for TCR sequencing at one to four time points (pre-sensitization, 2, 6 and 24 weeks). Libraries were combined into a pool for sequencing, and differences in TCR yield between samples came mainly from small differences in library volumes within the pool. Most of the patients in the cohort were female, and the cohort covered alopecia areata with under or over 50% scalp involvement, alopecia totalis and alopecia universalis. What the research found in general, with its limitations: The number of TCRs above 1 in 1000 frequency did not change with DPC sensitization; there was no evidence of global repertoire structure alterations. Compared with pre-sensitization or healthy control sets, expanded TCRs formed significantly more large CDR3 similarity clusters, which is consistent with antigen-driven responses. Patch test score was positively correlated with the number of PT1 expanded TCRs, with significance at thresholds 8, 16 and 32 but not at 4. After repeated subsampling, changes were observed in the strength of the expansion versus patch-test correlation and in the threshold at which the correlation became significant. Alopecia, a presumed autoimmune disease, was present in all patients, so the immune response of the patients might differ from that of healthy individuals.

Taken with the paper, the label for time point translates to: patch test 3, about 24 weeks after DPC sensitization. Taken with the paper, the label for treatment or condition translates to: therapeutic diphenylcyclopropenone sensitization with weekly scalp DPC. Blood at each patch-test visit was drawn before the patch test was applied. Patients were considered eligible if aged 18 to 70, diagnosed with alopecia and deemed suitable for DPC therapy, and patients were excluded if pregnant. Unfractionated whole blood was collected in Tempus Blood RNA tubes, and total RNA was extracted from that blood. This clonotype showed up just a few times. Its antigen remains unidentified. No much larger clone exists at a distance of one base, and base qualities are not known. The method was RACE. The sequencing machine was a NextSeq 500. During library preparation, unique molecular identifiers were attached to individual cDNA molecules so that TCRs could be counted quantitatively and reproducibly. From each blood RNA sample, both TCR alpha and TCR beta chains were sequenced. For the original study's pipeline: Samples had a median of 95,638 TCRs, with a range from about 23,224 to 700,000. V, J and CDR3 annotation of the TCR reads was performed with the Decombinator software suite. To make PS versus PT1 abundance plots, every sample was subsampled to the same number of TCRs (28,000). TCRs were defined as expanded if absent before sensitization and observed at least eight times at the 2-week time point. The public reads were run again by TCRdb, first through fastp at Q25 and then through MiXCR, and only productive beta chains were kept. CDR3 protein sequences are deduplicated, and each keeps its most common genes and DNA. Clone size and V and J calls follow TCRdb, not the original study. This sample lists some 96,000 distinct CDR3 sequences; less than 35% were detected once. Of the sample, about 9.4% falls within the top ten clones.

This TCR derives from a man between 40 and 49 years old with alopecia areata. Some clones in this sample may be carry-over from other donors' samples. The source material was whole blood, sampled in connection with sensitization to the hapten diphenylcyclopropenone (DPC).

The CDR3 region: CASSQDRANTGELFF. The sequence in DNA is TGTGCCAGCAGCCAGGACAGGGCGAACACCGGGGAGCTGTTTTTT. The rearranged segments are TRBV11-2 and TRBJ2-2, with 8 bases matching TRBD1. V is trimmed back by 5 bases and J by 0 bases, and the junction contains 2 bases that no gene match accounts for. CDR1 and CDR2, looked up from the germline V gene, are SGHAT and FQNNGV. The cysteine opens and the phenylalanine closes a CDR3 of 15 amino acids. Of all the DNA, just the CDR3 is kept, 45 bases in frame from base 1.